This T cell receptor beta chain was observed in a study of blood T cell repertoires in COVID-19. About the study: Whether acute or convalescent, the COVID-19 samples came from the United States, Italy and Spain. T cells, B-cell-depleted T cells, or PBMCs provided the cDNA or gDNA that served as material.

The assay was immunoSEQ multiplex PCR, and TCRdb's table has in-frame clones only and misses some. The table has almost 500,000 clones, approximately 91% seen once. Residents of about two dozen US areas, aged roughly 18 to 95 years, made up the participants. Resolution of symptoms, clearance, or two negative PCRs was present in recovered Cohort 3 donors. V gave up 4 bases and J gave up 7 bases, with 19 bases separating them. This CDR3 spans 15 amino acids. Germline CDR1 MGHRA, CDR2 YSYEKL. This sequence was found in an older woman who had recovered from COVID-19. Sequencing used PBMCs or T cells enriched from blood (not recorded which). The chain employs TRBV4-1 and TRBJ1-2, with D maybe TRBD1 (5 bases). The CDR3 DNA reads as TGCGCCAGCAGCCTAGGACACCTGATAGGTTTTGGCTACACCTTC. Amino acid sequence: CASSLGHLIGFGYTF.